The present entry profiles one TCR beta chain with its context. Its antigen is currently not known. Base qualities are not provided; no much larger clone lies one nucleotide away. The sample carries other DNA sequences with the same CDR3. The sample is drawn from a study of blood T cell repertoires in COVID-19 (dated by TCRdb to about 2020). Looking at the study overall: Samples covering the acute and convalescent phases of COVID-19 were provided by collaborators in the United States, Italy and Spain. The material from the prospective study consisted of cDNA or gDNA derived from T cells, B-cell-depleted T cells, or PBMCs. Deeply sampled blood TCRbeta repertoires from subjects exposed to, actively infected with, or recovered from COVID-19 were included in the dataset. A freely available public database, intended as a resource for researchers studying the immune response to SARS-CoV-2, is where the repertoires were released. The samples were drawn from the first 160 participants of the ongoing ImmuneRACE study and from 950 to 1,500 subjects provided by 6 global collaborators. The sample metadata nearly always contained a de-identified subject ID, COVID-19 status, age in years and sex. Where HLA class I and class II types were available, the types were taken from metadata supplied by the sample provider, not from assay-based typing. On the study overall, not on this receptor specifically: How much clinical and demographic metadata was included differed by source and by participant, and the metadata was provided uncurated.

TCRbeta CDR3 regions were amplified from genomic DNA by means of the immunoSEQ Assay, a bias-controlled multiplex PCR. Regarding the original processing steps: Within the assay, amplification of reference gene primers was used to estimate how many nucleated cells each sample contained. To quantify the absolute abundance of each unique TCRbeta CDR3 rearrangement, sequence reads were collapsed and filtered. For each sample, productive Simpson clonality was calculated as the square root of Simpson's diversity index over productive rearrangements. As stored in TCRdb, this immuneACCESS dataset retains in-frame rearrangements with V and J assigned. A fraction of the clones does not appear; measured against another copy, unresolved V genes explain less than half of the discrepancy, and the remainder lacks a known reason. V, J and clone size derive from that table, while D and trimming were established from the DNA sequence. The sample contains more than 400,000 clones, 70% to 90% of them found a single time. The ten largest clones capture about 3% of the sample.

Collaborating institutions collected whole blood in K2EDTA tubes following their own protocols. For TCRbeta analysis, collaborator samples were shipped as frozen whole blood, as isolated PBMCs, or as DNA extracted from either sample type. Sequenced material: peripheral blood. This sequence originates from a human donor in a cohort sampled during active COVID-19.

The CDR3 is CASSQDRTGELFF. Read as DNA, the sequence is TGTGCCAGCAGCCAAGATCGCACCGGGGAGCTGTTTTTT. Rearrangement joined TRBV3-1 (or the pseudogene TRBV3-2) to TRBJ2-2, with no confident D gene call. The CDR3 runs 13 amino acids, cysteine and phenylalanine included. The sequence is cut down to CDR3 DNA, 39 bases in frame from base 1. From the germline V gene (reference sequence), CDR1 is LGHDT and CDR2 is YNNKEL. V lost 0 bases and J lost 4 bases; the stretch between them is 3 bases long.